This entry lists 12 T cell receptor beta chains sequenced from one sample in a study of T cell responses to AZD1222 COVID-19 vaccine. Sequencing was performed with immunoSEQ multiplex PCR; in TCRdb, only in-frame clones are kept and a portion is missing. This sample has some 170,000 clones, with 90% to 95% found just once. The starting material was peripheral blood, obtained 28 days after the second AZD1222 dose. The receptors here all came from an adult who received the AZD1222 COVID-19 vaccine.

The chain is built from TRBV6-5 and TRBJ1-2, with 11 bases lining up with TRBD1. Germline loops: CDR1 MNHEY, CDR2 SVGAGI. This CDR3 is built from 16 residues. Trimming took 2 bases from V and 3 from J; bases not matched to a gene: 5. The chain's CDR3 is CASSYISGQGDYGYTF. The CDR3, as DNA: TGTGCCAGCAGTTACATTTCGGGACAGGGGGACTATGGCTACACCTTC.

This clone showed up just once. The gene calls are TRBV19 and TRBJ2-7; D not certain. Germline loops: CDR1 LNHDA, CDR2 SQIVND (reference sequence). This CDR3 is 11 amino acids long. V was shortened by 11 bases and J by 2 bases, with 10 bases between the two germline ends. The chain's CDR3 is CASGHAYEQYF. CDR3 in DNA: TGTGCCTCCGGCCATGCCTACGAGCAGTACTTC.

The chain uses TRBV5-1 and TRBJ1-4; possibly TRBD1 for D (5 bases). Trimming cost V 4 bases and J 3 bases, with 10 bases left between them. CDR1 is SGHRS and CDR2 is YFSETQ in the germline V gene. CDR3 length: 14 residues. The CDR3 coding sequence is TGCGCCAGCAGCCCCGGGACGGCTAATGAAAAACTGTTTTTT. It codes for CASSPGTANEKLFF.

The CDR3 spells CASSQGGGTDTQYF. For the CDR3, the DNA is TGTGCCAGCAGCCAAGGGGGGGGGACAGATACGCAGTATTTT. The chain is built from TRBV4-2 and TRBJ2-3, with 7 bases fitting TRBD2. V lost 1 base to trimming and J lost 3 bases; unmatched junction nucleotides: 1. CDR1 and CDR2 (germline): LGHNA, YNFKEQ. This CDR3 has 14 residues.

This clone was picked up one time. This chain joins TRBV28 and TRBJ1-6; maybe TRBD1 (6 bases). The CDR3 is 13 amino acids. CDR1 is MDHEN, CDR2 SYDVKM, per germline. V was cut by 6 bases and J by 4 bases, with 7 bases left in between. CDR3 nucleotide sequence: TGTGCCAGCAGCAGGGGTTATAATTCACCCCTCCACTTT. It yields the protein CASSRGYNSPLHF.

This rearrangement joins TRBV6-5 to TRBJ2-5; 7 bases match TRBD2. The CDR3 is made up of 14 amino acids. Germline CDR1 MNHEY, CDR2 SVGAGI. Trimming at V came to 6 bases and at J to 2 bases, leaving 6 bases not matched to a gene. CDR3 residues: CASSPSGVQETQYF. CDR3 coding DNA: TGTGCCAGCAGCCCGAGCGGGGTTCAAGAGACCCAGTACTTC.

The chain recombines TRBV6-2 or TRBV6-3 with TRBJ1-2; D is unclear. The CDR3 has 16 residues. Germline CDR1 and CDR2: MNHEY and SVGEGT. Trimming took off 1 base at V and 7 bases at J, with 19 bases between the two ends. The CDR3 reads CASSYCLTVLVSGYTF. CDR3 DNA: TGTGCCAGCAGTTACTGCCTGACGGTACTGGTAAGTGGCTACACCTTC.

This clone occurred once. The rearrangement joins TRBV12-3 or TRBV12-4 to TRBJ1-6, with 7 bases matching TRBD1. The CDR3 extends over 13 amino acids. Trimming cost V 3 bases and J 7 bases; bases outside gene matches: 0. The DNA for the CDR3 is TGTGCCAGCAGTTTGGGACAGAATTCACCCCTCCACTTT. This sequence encodes CASSLGQNSPLHF.

The chain couples TRBV5-6 to TRBJ2-7; D is tentatively TRBD1 or TRBD2 (5 bases each). The CDR3 is 13 amino acids. Germline V gene sequence: CDR1 SGHDT, CDR2 YYEEEE. V was cut by 2 bases and J by 7 bases, with 13 bases left in between. Here the CDR3 reads CASSFGASGEQYF. CDR3 nucleotide sequence: TGTGCCAGCAGCTTCGGGGCCTCCGGAGAGCAGTACTTC.

CDR3 nucleotide sequence: TGTGCCAGCATAAGAACTAGCGGGAGTCGGGCAGATACGCAGTATTTT. Protein product: CASIRTSGSRADTQYF. V gene TRBV2 combines with J gene TRBJ2-3; 11 bases match TRBD2. The CDR3 is 16 amino acids. V was pared by 7 bases and J by 4 bases, with 10 bases of the junction left unmatched. The germline V gene has CDR1 SNHLY and CDR2 FYNNEI. The full variable domain, with the rest looked up from reference TRBV2 and TRBJ2-3, is EPEVTQTPSHQVTQMGQEVILRCVPISNHLYFYWYRQILGQKVEFLVSFYNNEISEKSEIFDDQFSVERPDGSNFTLKIRSTKLEDSAMYFCASIRTSGSRADTQYFGPGTRLTVL.

The genes are TRBV7-6 and TRBJ1-5; 8 nucleotides match TRBD1. With 1 base clipped from V and 5 bases from J, the junction kept 7 bases outside the gene matches. The CDR3 length is 16 residues. Germline CDR1 and CDR2: SGHVS and FNYEAQ. For the CDR3, the DNA is TGTGCCAGCAGCTTAGGCGCCCCAGGGGGCGATCAGCCCCAGCATTTT. Protein product: CASSLGAPGGDQPQHF. Together with reference TRBV7-6 and TRBJ1-5, the CDR3 gives the full variable domain: GAGVSQSPRYKVTKRGQDVALRCDPISGHVSLYWYRQALGQGPEFLTYFNYEAQQDKSGLPNDRFSAERPEGSISTLTIQRTEQRDSAMYRCASSLGAPGGDQPQHFGDGTRLSIL.

V is TRBV19 and J is TRBJ2-7, with D perhaps assigned TRBD1 or TRBD2 (5 bases each). The ends were cut back, 6 bases at V and 2 bases at J, with 14 bases in the middle. The CDR3 is 14 residues long. Per germline, CDR1 LNHDA and CDR2 SQIVND (reference sequence). Here the CDR3 reads CASRETAVAYEQYF. CDR3 coding DNA: TGTGCCAGTAGGGAGACAGCGGTCGCCTACGAGCAGTACTTC.